The rows below give T cell receptor beta chains drawn from one sample of a study of T cells in Graves' hyperthyroidism and ophthalmopathy. TCRdb redid the calling of the multiplex PCR reads with MiXCR, one entry per CDR3 protein. Of some 560,000 distinct CDR3 sequences in the sample, around 15% were seen once. The sample taken for sequencing was blood. The receptor source for this set is a woman aged 40 to 49 with Graves' hyperthyroidism. CDR3s include the opening cysteine and the closing phenylalanine or tryptophan. D genes are given only for firm matches. The size of a clone is reported for some rows only, either as once, few or many, or as a class for expanded clones.

D	V	J	size	DNA	CDR3
TRBD1	TRBV5-4	TRBJ1-4	.	TGTGCCAGCAGCAGGACAGGGGGCGACTTGGCTAATGAAAAACTGTTTTTT	CASSRTGGDLANEKLFF
.	TRBV5-1	TRBJ2-3	once	TGCGCCAGCAGCTTGGGGACACACAACGCAGATACGCAGTATTTT	CASSLGTHNADTQYF
.	TRBV15	TRBJ1-1	many	TGTGCCACCAGCAGAGATCAGGGGATGAACACTGAAGCTTTCTTT	CATSRDQGMNTEAFF
.	TRBV6-1	TRBJ1-5	few	TGTGCCAGCAGACCCTCAAGCAATCAGCCCCAGCATTTT	CASRPSSNQPQHF
.	TRBV11-2	TRBJ2-5	few	TGTGCCAGCAGCTTGGGGGATACGGAGACCCAGTACTTC	CASSLGDTETQYF
.	TRBV2	TRBJ1-1	many	TGTGCCTTTATCCCAGATGGATACACTGAAGCTTTCTTT	CAFIPDGYTEAFF
.	TRBV28	TRBJ1-1	many	TGTGCCAGCACCCAGGGGCGGTTGAACACTGAAGCTTTCTTT	CASTQGRLNTEAFF
.	TRBV15	TRBJ2-1	.	TGTGCCACCAGCGGGGGGGCGGGGTATAGTAGTGAGCAGTTCTTC	CATSGGAGYSSEQFF
.	TRBV3-1	TRBJ2-2	.	TGTGCCAGCAGCCTTAAACGGGATAGGGGTGCCGGGGAGCTGTTTTTT	CASSLKRDRGAGELFF
TRBD1	TRBV28	TRBJ2-2	few	TGTGCCACCAATCCGGGACAGGGGGTCCCCGGGGAGCTGTTTTTT	CATNPGQGVPGELFF
.	TRBV20-1	TRBJ2-1	many	TGCAGTGCTGAAGAGAGCTCCTACAATGAGCAGTTCTTC	CSAEESSYNEQFF
.	TRBV7-9	TRBJ2-1	few	TGTGCCAGCAGCCAATCCGGAGGGCCCTACAATGAGCAGTTCTTC	CASSQSGGPYNEQFF
.	TRBV2	TRBJ2-5	.	TGTGCCAGCCGGGCCGGGACGGAGGACGAGACCCAGTACTTC	CASRAGTEDETQYF
TRBD2	TRBV2	TRBJ2-1	.	TGTGCCAGCAGTAGGGTAAGCGGGAGTAGCAATGAGCAGTTCTTC	CASSRVSGSSNEQFF
TRBD2	TRBV27	TRBJ2-7	many	TGTGCCAGCAGTTTATCGACTAGCGGGATGGGCGAGCAGTACTTC	CASSLSTSGMGEQYF
.	TRBV29-1	TRBJ2-3	many	TGCAGCGCGACCGCTAGCGCGAGCACAGATACGCAGTATTTT	CSATASASTDTQYF
.	TRBV28	TRBJ2-1	many	TGTGCCAGCAGTTTTCTAGGTAGCGCAAGATACAATGAGCAGTTCTTC	CASSFLGSARYNEQFF
TRBD2	TRBV9	TRBJ2-3	.	TGTGCCAGCAGCCCGGGACCAGCGGGAATCCCTCTCACAGATACGCAGTATTTT	CASSPGPAGIPLTDTQYF
TRBD1	TRBV7-3	TRBJ1-6	many	TGTGCCAGCAGCCCACTAGCCGAGACAGGGGGCGCCTATAATTCACCCCTCCACTTT	CASSPLAETGGAYNSPLHF
TRBD2	TRBV20-1	TRBJ2-5	few	TGCAGTGCTAGTTCGGCTAGCGGTCCTCGATTCCTACAGACCCAGTACTTC	CSASSASGPRFLQTQYF
TRBD2	TRBV20-1	TRBJ2-2	.	TGCAGCGGACTAGCAGGGCCCTTGGGCACCGGGGAGCTGTTTTTT	CSGLAGPLGTGELFF
TRBD2	TRBV7-2	TRBJ2-7	.	TGTGCCAGCAGCTTAGCGCTGACTAGCGGGAGGTCCTCCTACGAGCAGTACTTC	CASSLALTSGRSSYEQYF
.	TRBV6-5	TRBJ2-1	.	TGTGCCAGCAGTTACTTGAGGACTGCTACCTCCTACAATGAGCAGTTCTTC	CASSYLRTATSYNEQFF
.	TRBV27	TRBJ2-3	many	TGTGCCAGCAGTTTATCGGCCCAATGGGCAGATACGCAGTATTTT	CASSLSAQWADTQYF
.	TRBV4-1	TRBJ2-7	.	TGCGCCAGCAGCAATGGACAATTCTACGAGCAGTACTTC	CASSNGQFYEQYF
TRBD1	TRBV18	TRBJ1-1	few	TGTGCCAGCTCACCACTGTCAGGGGGCTATGGTGAAGCTTTCTTT	CASSPLSGGYGEAFF
.	TRBV6-2/TRBV6-3	TRBJ2-7	few	TGTGCCAGCACTACAGGACTGATTAACTACGAGCAGTACTTC	CASTTGLINYEQYF
.	TRBV3-1	TRBJ2-1	.	TGTGCCAGCAGCCTCTCGACAGATACCCTCTACAATGAGCAGTTCTTC	CASSLSTDTLYNEQFF
TRBD2	TRBV30	TRBJ2-7	.	TGTGCCTGGAGTGGAGAACTAACTAGCGGTAGCTCCTACGAGCAGTACTTC	CAWSGELTSGSSYEQYF